These 21 T cell receptor beta chains originate from one sample sequenced in a study of cytomegalovirus exposure and HLA in healthy donors. With 60 Vbeta and 13 Jbeta primers, the PCR was carried out. Measured with immunoSEQ multiplex PCR; TCRdb has only the in-frame clones, and not every one. The sample is made up of 100,000 to 150,000 clones, and the top ten hold approximately 1.7% of it. What was sequenced was PBMCs. These receptors came from a woman aged 40 to 50 in good health and CMV-seropositive.

The gene calls are TRBV29-1 and TRBJ2-2, with TRBD1 as a possible D gene (6 bases). The V gene's germline CDR1 is SQVTM and CDR2 ANQGSEA. The CDR3 is 11 residues long. The CDR3 protein is CTHRVAGELFF. CDR3 DNA sequence: TGCACCCACAGGGTCGCCGGGGAGCTGTTTTTT.

The chain employs TRBV13 and TRBJ1-2; D is possibly TRBD1 (6 bases). Looked up from germline, CDR1 is PRHDT and CDR2 is FYEKMQ (reference sequence). V was clipped by 2 bases and J by 6 bases, with 16 bases between them. The length of the CDR3 is 15 residues. CDR3 sequence: CASSLQGNRVDGYTF. The DNA for the CDR3 is TGTGCCAGCAGCTTACAGGGGAATAGGGTAGATGGCTACACCTTC.

The genes are TRBV5-8 and TRBJ2-7; TRBD2 agrees at 9 bases. Losses at the gene ends were 0 bases for V and 3 bases for J; bases not matched to a gene: 4. There are 15 residues in the CDR3. Germline CDR1 SGHTS, CDR2 YDEGEE. The CDR3 DNA reads as TGTGCCAGCAGCTTGGGCGCGGGAGGGTACTACGAGCAGTACTTC. It yields the protein CASSLGAGGYYEQYF.

This rearrangement joins TRBV7-2 to TRBJ1-3; TRBD1 agrees at 8 bases. There are 15 residues in the CDR3. CDR1 and CDR2 (germline): SGHTA, FQGNSA. With V trimmed by 6 bases and J by 6 bases, 10 bases remained unmatched. The CDR3 nucleotides read TGTGCCAGCAGTTACAGGGGGGACTTATCAAACACCATATATTTT. Translating gives CASSYRGDLSNTIYF.

J is TRBJ2-5 and V is TRBV15; 9 bases are shared with TRBD2. The germline V gene has CDR1 LNHNV and CDR2 YYDKDF (reference sequence). This CDR3 contains 18 residues. V was pared by 0 bases and J by 3 bases, with 11 bases of the junction left unmatched. The CDR3: CATSRDMIGLAGEETQYF. CDR3 sequence (DNA): TGTGCCACCAGCAGAGATATGATAGGATTAGCGGGAGAAGAGACCCAGTACTTC.

The chain links TRBV5-6 to TRBJ2-7, with 13 bases that match TRBD2. CDR1 is SGHDT, CDR2 YYEEEE, per germline. This CDR3 contains 15 residues. The V and J ends lost 4 bases and 2 bases, in that order; junction bases with no gene match: 3. CDR3 bases: TGTGCCAGCAGCGCCGGGACTAGCGGGACCTACGAGCAGTACTTC. Translating gives CASSAGTSGTYEQYF.

V gene TRBV6-6 combines with J gene TRBJ2-7; D call uncertain. Germline assignment: CDR1 MNHNY and CDR2 SVGAGI (reference sequence). There are 16 residues in the CDR3. The V and J ends lost 4 bases and 0 bases respectively, with 16 bases between them. CDR3 sequence (DNA): TGTGCCAGCAGTTCCACCGAGGTCTCCAGCTCCTACGAGCAGTACTTC. This translates into CASSSTEVSSSYEQYF.

As DNA, the CDR3 is TGCGCCAGCAGCTTGAAGTTTGGGACTAGCGCAAACAATGAGCAGTTCTTC. As protein: CASSLKFGTSANNEQFF. V usage is TRBV5-1 and J usage is TRBJ2-1; TRBD2 agrees at 10 bases. The V gene's germline CDR1 is SGHRS and CDR2 YFSETQ. The CDR3 sequence is 17 residues long. Trimming removed 1 base from V and 5 bases from J; junction bases left unmatched: 9.

The V and J genes are TRBV7-9 and TRBJ2-5; 9 bases align to TRBD1. The CDR3 extends over 16 amino acids. Germline CDR1 is SEHNR and CDR2 is FQNEAQ (reference sequence). The ends lost 5 bases at V and 5 bases at J; junction bases unmatched: 12. The CDR3 here is CASSPRDRVFSETQYF. The CDR3 coding sequence is TGTGCCAGCAGCCCCCGGGACAGGGTGTTCTCGGAGACCCAGTACTTC. The full variable domain, its missing parts supplied by reference TRBV7-9 and TRBJ2-5, is DTGVSQNPRHKITKRGQNVTFRCDPISEHNRLYWYRQTLGQGPEFLTYFQNEAQLEKSRLLSDRFSAERPKGSFSTLEIQRTEQGDSAMYLCASSPRDRVFSETQYFGPGTRLLVL.

CDR3 amino acids: CASRREGLGDTQYF. CDR3 in DNA: TGTGCCAGCAGGAGGGAGGGCCTAGGAGATACGCAGTATTTT. The chain has TRBV6-1 and TRBJ2-3, with 7 bases lining up with TRBD2. J was trimmed by 5 bases and V by 6 bases; bases with no gene match: 8. CDR3 length: 14 amino acids. Germline values: CDR1 MNHNS, CDR2 SASEGT.

V usage is TRBV6-4 and J usage is TRBJ2-2, with 7 bases aligning to TRBD2. CDR1 MRHNA and CDR2 SNTAGT come from the germline V gene. Unmatched junction bases numbered 5, after V lost 7 bases and J lost 3 bases. The CDR3 loop spans 14 amino acids. CDR3 sequence: CASKAGDDTGELFF. The DNA for the CDR3 is TGTGCCAGCAAGGCGGGAGATGACACCGGGGAGCTGTTTTTT.

This chain uses TRBV15 with TRBJ1-1; D is unresolved. V lost 1 base and J lost 4, with 13 bases in between. The germline gives CDR1 LNHNV, CDR2 YYDKDF (reference sequence). The CDR3 totals 15 residues. This CDR3 reads CATSRGLAAGTEAFF. The CDR3 region has the DNA TGTGCCACCAGCAGAGGTCTGGCTGCGGGCACTGAAGCTTTCTTT. Filled out from reference TRBV15 and TRBJ1-1, the complete variable domain reads DAMVIQNPRYQVTQFGKPVTLSCSQTLNHNVMYWYQQKSSQAPKLLFHYYDKDFNNEADTPDNFQSRRPNTSFCFLDIRSPGLGDTAMYLCATSRGLAAGTEAFFGQGTRLTVV.

The chain links TRBV2 to TRBJ1-6, with 8 bases fitting TRBD1. The CDR3 is made up of 15 amino acids. V gave up 6 bases and J gave up 3 bases; unmatched junction bases: 4. Germline V gene data show CDR1 as SNHLY and CDR2 as FYNNEI. The CDR3 spells CASRDRVFYNSPLHF. In DNA form, the CDR3 reads TGTGCCAGCAGGGACAGGGTATTCTATAATTCACCCCTCCACTTT. The full variable domain, completed using reference TRBV2 and TRBJ1-6, is EPEVTQTPSHQVTQMGQEVILRCVPISNHLYFYWYRQILGQKVEFLVSFYNNEISEKSEIFDDQFSVERPDGSNFTLKIRSTKLEDSAMYFCASRDRVFYNSPLHFGNGTRLTVT.

This chain joins TRBV27 and TRBJ1-4; 8 bases map to TRBD1. With 4 bases clipped from V and 10 bases from J, the junction kept 14 bases outside the gene matches. Germline values: CDR1 MNHEY, CDR2 SMNVEV (reference sequence). The CDR3 extends over 16 amino acids. The CDR3, as DNA: TGTGCCAGCAGTTCAAACCGGGACAGGTCATCCGGAAAACTGTTTTTT. Its protein product is CASSSNRDRSSGKLFF. Based on the CDR3 plus reference TRBV27 and TRBJ1-4, the full variable domain is EAQVTQNPRYLITVTGKKLTVTCSQNMNHEYMSWYRQDPGLGLRQIYYSMNVEVTDKGDVPEGYKVSRKEKRNFPLILESPSPNQTSLYFCASSSNRDRSSGKLFFGSGTQLSVL.

The chain links TRBV11-3 to TRBJ2-7, with D possibly being TRBD2 (6 bases). Germline loops: CDR1 SGHNT, CDR2 YENEEA. This CDR3 comprises 15 residues. Trimming left V 0 bases short and J 6 bases short, with 15 bases between. The CDR3 is CASSLDGGALGEQYF. The CDR3 DNA reads as TGTGCCAGCAGCTTAGACGGGGGAGCGCTAGGCGAGCAGTACTTC. Based on the CDR3 plus reference TRBV11-3 and TRBJ2-7, the full variable domain is EAGVVQSPRYKIIEKKQPVAFWCNPISGHNTLYWYLQNLGQGPELLIRYENEEAVDDSQLPKDRFSAERLKGVDSTLKIQPAELGDSAVYLCASSLDGGALGEQYFGPGTRLTVT.

The V call is TRBV28, the J call TRBJ2-1; 7 bases are shared with TRBD2. The CDR3 extends over 14 amino acids. The germline gives CDR1 MDHEN, CDR2 SYDVKM. Trimming took 3 bases from V and 4 from J; bases not matched to a gene: 3. CDR3 DNA sequence: TGTGCCAGCAGTTTGCGGGAGAGGTACAATGAGCAGTTCTTC. Its protein product is CASSLRERYNEQFF.

The rearrangement uses TRBV27 and TRBJ2-7, with D perhaps matching TRBD2 (6 bases). Germline V gene sequence: CDR1 MNHEY, CDR2 SMNVEV (reference sequence). This CDR3 spans 15 amino acids. The ends were cut back, 6 bases at V and 6 bases at J, with 21 bases in the middle. In DNA form, the CDR3 reads TGTGCCAGCAGGTCCTTCGGGAGAGGAGTAAGCGAGCAGTACTTC. As protein: CASRSFGRGVSEQYF.

The rearrangement uses TRBV27 and TRBJ2-1; D unresolved. Germline V CDR1 and CDR2: MNHEY, SMNVEV (reference sequence). With 5 bases removed from V and 6 bases from J, the gap between germline ends came to 17 bases. This CDR3 is built from 15 residues. CDR3 sequence reads: CASSPISGLTNEQFF. The CDR3 region has the DNA TGTGCCAGCAGTCCCATCTCAGGCCTTACCAATGAGCAGTTCTTC.

The CDR3 sequence: CASSYAGDSAYEQYF. CDR3 in DNA: TGTGCCAGCAGTTACGCCGGGGACTCCGCCTACGAGCAGTACTTC. This chain joins TRBV6-5 and TRBJ2-7; D possibly corresponds to TRBD2 (6 bases). The V end was cut by 2 bases, the J end by 2 bases, with 13 bases between. Germline values: CDR1 MNHEY, CDR2 SVGAGI. The CDR3 is 15 amino acids.

The J gene is TRBJ1-1, the V gene TRBV7-2; unclear D gene. CDR3 length: 14 amino acids. Germline V gene data show CDR1 as SGHTA and CDR2 as FQGNSA. The V gene lost 5 bases and the J gene lost 1 base, with 11 bases spanning the gap. The DNA of the CDR3 is TGTGCCAGCAGCCCCACGGGAGGGAACACTGAAGCTTTCTTT. Protein product: CASSPTGGNTEAFF.

This chain joins TRBV6-1 and TRBJ1-2; D not resolved. V was cut by 6 bases and J by 3 bases, with 17 bases left in between. The CDR3 is made up of 15 amino acids. The germline V gene has CDR1 MNHNS and CDR2 SASEGT. The CDR3 reads CASSFITNLDYGYTF. The CDR3 DNA sequence: TGTGCCAGCAGCTTTATAACCAACTTAGACTATGGCTACACCTTC.